Sequencing of this TCR beta chain was carried out in a study of blood T cell repertoires in COVID-19. Turning to the study itself: The origin of the acute and convalescent COVID-19 samples was the United States, Italy and Spain.

Here immunoSEQ multiplex PCR was the method, and the copy in TCRdb shows in-frame clones only, minus some. The data show tens of thousands of clones, around 82% seen once. Germline V gene data show CDR1 as SGHTS and CDR2 as YDEGEE. CDR3 length: 13 residues. V was cut by 0 bases and J by 8 bases, with 9 bases left in between. The clonotype was recovered from a human donor in a cohort sampled during active COVID-19. The rearrangement links TRBV5-8 to TRBJ2-1; D not resolved. The sample comprised peripheral blood. The CDR3 protein is CASSLDYDYEQFF. The CDR3 DNA sequence: TGTGCCAGCAGCTTGGACTACGATTATGAGCAGTTCTTC. Based on the CDR3 plus reference TRBV5-8 and TRBJ2-1, the full variable domain is EAGVTQSPTHLIKTRGQQATLRCSPISGHTSVYWYQQALGLGLQFLLWYDEGEERNRGNFPPRFSGRQFPNYSSELNVNALELEDSALYLCASSLDYDYEQFFGPGTRLTVL.